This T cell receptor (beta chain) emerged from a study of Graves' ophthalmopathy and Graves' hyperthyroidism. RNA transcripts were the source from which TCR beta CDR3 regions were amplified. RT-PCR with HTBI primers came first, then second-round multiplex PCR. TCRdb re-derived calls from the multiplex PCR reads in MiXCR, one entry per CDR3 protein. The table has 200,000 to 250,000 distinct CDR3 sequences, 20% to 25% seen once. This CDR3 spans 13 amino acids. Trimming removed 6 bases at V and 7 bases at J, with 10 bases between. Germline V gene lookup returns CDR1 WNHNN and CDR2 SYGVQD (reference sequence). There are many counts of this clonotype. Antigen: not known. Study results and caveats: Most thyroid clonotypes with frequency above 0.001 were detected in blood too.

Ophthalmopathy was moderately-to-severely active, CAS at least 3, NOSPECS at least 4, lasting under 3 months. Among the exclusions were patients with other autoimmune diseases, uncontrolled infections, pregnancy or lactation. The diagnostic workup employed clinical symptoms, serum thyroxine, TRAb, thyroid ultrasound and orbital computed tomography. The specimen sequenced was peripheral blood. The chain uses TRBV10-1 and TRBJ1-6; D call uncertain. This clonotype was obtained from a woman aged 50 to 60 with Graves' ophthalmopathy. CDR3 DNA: TGCGCCAGCAGGCCTACGGAGAATTCACCCCTCCACTTT. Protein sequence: CASRPTENSPLHF.